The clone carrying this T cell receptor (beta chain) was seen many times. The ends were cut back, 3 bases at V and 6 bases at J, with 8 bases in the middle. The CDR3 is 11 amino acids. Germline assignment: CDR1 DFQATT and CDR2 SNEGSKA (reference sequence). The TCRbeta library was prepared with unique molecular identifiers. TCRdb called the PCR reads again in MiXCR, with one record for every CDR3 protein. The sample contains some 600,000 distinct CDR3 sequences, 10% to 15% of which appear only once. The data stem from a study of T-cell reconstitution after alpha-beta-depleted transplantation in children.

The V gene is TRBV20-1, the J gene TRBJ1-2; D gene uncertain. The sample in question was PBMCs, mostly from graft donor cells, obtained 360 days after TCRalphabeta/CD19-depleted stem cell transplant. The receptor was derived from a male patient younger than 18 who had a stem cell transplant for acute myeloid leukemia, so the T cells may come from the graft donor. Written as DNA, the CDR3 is TGCAGTGCTAGTTGGTCCAATGGCTACACCTTC. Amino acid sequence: CSASWSNGYTF.